The clone carrying this T cell receptor beta chain showed up just a few times. Its antigen is unknown. Every donor provided one heparinised blood draw, which averaged about 120 mL. The data were taken from a study of beta chain features in type 1 diabetes. Trimming cost V 3 bases and J 3 bases, with 10 bases left between them. Per the germline V gene, CDR1 is KGHSH and CDR2 is LQKENI. The CDR3 sequence is 14 residues long. Study outcomes and limitations: Sampled from patients, naive, central memory and Treg TCRB repertoires appeared more similar than those sampled from healthy donors. For Type 1 diabetes patients, all four CD4+ subsets carried TCRB CDR3s that were moderately but significantly shorter. PCR may have favored shorter templates equally in patients and controls.

Sequenced material consisted of expressed TCRB transcripts (all of the isolated RNA was reverse transcribed). The protocol was immunoSEQ multiplex PCR, while the TCRdb copy is restricted to in-frame clones and leaves out a portion. The table includes about 340,000 clones, roughly 8% detected once. The gene calls are TRBV18 and TRBJ2-3; D is undetermined. Sequencing was carried out using central memory CD4+ T cells from blood. The receptor was derived from a young woman in good health. The CDR3 DNA reads TGTGCCAGCTCACCGGGCAGTCGGACAGATACGCAGTATTTT. It codes for CASSPGSRTDTQYF.